This T cell receptor (beta chain) emerged from a study of shared clonotypes between healthy human individuals. At the level of the study: The cohort comprised a couple of women and a few men. Their ages spanned 18 to 49 years.

Overall study results and limits: In general, naive subsets displayed greater estimated richness than memory subsets did. Sharing of clonotypes among donors was expected to vary with sequencing depth.

Authors' data handling: ImmunoSEQ output lacked quality scores and full-length reads, limiting matched filtering. The data were produced by immunoSEQ multiplex PCR, yet TCRdb's version contains in-frame clones alone and is incomplete. V and J calls and clone size are given by that table; D and trimming were obtained from the DNA. Of some 2,100,000 clones listed, approximately 95% are singletons. Germline V lookup: CDR1 SGHTA, CDR2 FQGNSA. With 2 bases removed from V and 3 bases from J, the gap between germline ends came to 10 bases. The CDR3 is made up of 14 amino acids. This clone was observed a single time. The antigen is not known. The sample holds other DNA sequences that translate to the same CDR3.

The source of this sequence is a man aged 18 to 29 in good health. The chain couples TRBV7-2 to TRBJ1-1; D may be TRBD1 (6 bases). The sequencing input was naive CD4+ T cells sorted from blood. The subset denotes: CD45RA+ positively selected. The CDR3: CASSLTGTYTEAFF. The CDR3 coding sequence is TGTGCCAGCAGCTTAACAGGGACCTACACTGAAGCTTTCTTT.